The entry below gives a single TCR beta chain sequence along with its context. This specimen belongs to a study of control samples from healthy donors and cancer patients. Sequenced by immunoSEQ multiplex PCR; TCRdb stores in-frame clones only, minus some. The sample holds tens of thousands of clones, 95% to 97% seen once. Trimming pared 2 bases from V and 6 bases from J, leaving 14 bases between. This CDR3 is 14 amino acids long. Germline CDR1 is MNHEY and CDR2 is SMNVEV (reference sequence). This receptor was taken from a woman aged 25 to 39 in good health. The chain combines TRBV27 with TRBJ2-7, with D tentatively TRBD1 or TRBD2 (5 bases each). The material sequenced was blood. Here the CDR3 reads CASSLRDGAREQYF. DNA for the CDR3: TGTGCCAGCAGTTTACGGGACGGAGCTCGCGAGCAGTACTTC.